This T cell receptor (beta chain) originates from a study of metastatic and nonmetastatic thyroid tumors (dated by TCRdb to about 2020). A note on the overall study: The researchers compared repertoires between peripheral blood samples and tumor or nodule tissue samples from patients with malignant or benign thyroid disease. Findings and caveats that apply to the study as a whole: In both blood and tumor samples, malignant tumors were reported to have significantly higher TCR beta diversity than benign nodules.

Libraries were made using PCR. This sample was sequenced with an Illumina HiSeq 4000. High-throughput sequencing was used to profile the CDR3 region of the TCR beta-chain in every patient. Under the source paper's analysis protocol: A classifier to discriminate distant-metastatic papillary thyroid cancer patients was built from CDR3 differences across clinicopathological groups. Repertoire diversity was assessed with the Shannon index, and tumor-blood repertoire similarity with the Morisita-Horn index. The public reads were reprocessed in TCRdb via fastp at Q25 and MiXCR, keeping in-frame beta chains. TCRdb assigned the V and J calls; the authors' analysis was not used. Across this sample there are about 21,000 clones, with roughly 30% seen only once. Approximately 15% of the sample goes to the ten largest clones. Reading the germline V gene (reference sequence) gives CDR1 LGHDT and CDR2 YNNKEL. V was cut back by 4 bases and J by 9 bases, leaving a gap of 16 bases between them. The CDR3 measures 14 amino acids from cysteine to phenylalanine. Kept here is only the CDR3 DNA, which spans 42 bases and is read in frame from base 1.

As to this clone: There is no known antigen for this receptor. It has no much larger one-base neighbor in the sample; base qualities were not kept.

No treatment had been received by any patient before thyroid surgery. Using T-cell receptor beta sequencing, the researchers looked back retrospectively at clinical samples from patients, gathered between about 2011 and 2019. The sequenced sample was tumor tissue. This receptor was obtained from a male donor with papillary thyroid cancer or a benign thyroid nodule (not recorded which). Some clones in this sample may be carry-over from other donors' samples. The sequence joins TRBV3-1 to TRBJ1-5; there is no confident call for the D gene. The nucleotide sequence is TGTGCCAGCAGCCTAGGTAGGGCTCCTTCGCCCCAGCATTTT. This codes for CASSLGRAPSPQHF.